This T cell receptor (beta chain) was sequenced during a study of cytomegalovirus exposure and HLA in healthy donors. This clone was seen a few times. Germline V CDR1 and CDR2: SGHVT, SQSDAQ. The CDR3 covers 14 residues. Between the trimmed V and J ends, which lost 8 bases and 0 bases, there was a span of 10 bases. PCR amplification relied on 60 Vbeta primers (plus 13 Jbeta primers). Profiled with immunoSEQ multiplex PCR; TCRdb holds only in-frame clones, not every one. The sample comprises about 150,000 clones, 60% to 80% of which are singletons, and approximately 4% rests with the top ten. V is TRBV7-4 and J is TRBJ2-2; TRBD2 might be the D (5 bases). The clonotype was recovered from a man in his fifties in good health and CMV-seropositive. Sequenced material: PBMCs. In DNA form, the CDR3 reads TGTGCCAGCCCCACGAGGGCGAACACCGGGGAGCTGTTTTTT. This translates into CASPTRANTGELFF.